A few counts support the clone carrying this T cell receptor beta chain. As yet, its antigen is unknown. Separate cDNA molecules received unique molecular identifiers, which the library attached to them. As originally analysed: TCRs per sample had a median of around 98,000 and ranged from about 20,000 to 700,000. Each CDR3 protein gets one entry after TCRdb re-called the RACE reads with MiXCR. For this entry, the V and J calls and clone size follow TCRdb and not the study's own pipeline. Of some 65,000 distinct CDR3 sequences in the sample, around 6.1% were seen once. Time point reported: healthy volunteer bleed at 6 weeks. Total RNA was isolated from whole blood that had not been fractionated. V was cut by 6 bases and J by 2 bases, with 13 bases left in between. CDR3 length: 14 amino acids. From germline, CDR1 is MDHEN and CDR2 SYDVKM. The data originate from a study of human T cells and chemical hapten exposure.

Study results and limitations: The study found that DPC sensitization did not change TCRs above 1 in 1000 frequency.

The receptor was derived from a female donor in good health. Some clones in this sample may be carry-over from other donors' samples. The sequenced sample consisted of whole blood. The chain links TRBV28 to TRBJ2-5; D gene unclear. The CDR3 region has the DNA TGTGCCAGCAGCTTGAGGAGACCTCAAGAGACCCAGTACTTC. This translates into CASSLRRPQETQYF.